At least ten counts were recorded for the clone carrying this T cell receptor beta chain. This sample was taken from a study of T cells in Graves' hyperthyroidism and ophthalmopathy. What was amplified from RNA transcripts were TCR beta CDR3 regions. The TCR CDR3 was amplified in a first-round RT-PCR using the HTBI primer set. TCRdb fed the multiplex PCR reads into MiXCR, producing one record per CDR3 protein. The data show more than 300,000 distinct CDR3 sequences, approximately 15% seen once. V dropped 7 bases and J dropped 3; count of bases not matched to a gene: 8. The CDR3 is 14 amino acids. The germline gives CDR1 SNHLY, CDR2 FYNNEI.

The V and J genes are TRBV2 and TRBJ2-7; TRBD2 matches 8 bases. This TCR derives from a woman in her 30s with Graves' ophthalmopathy. Material: blood. The CDR3: CASKERGTNYEQYF. The CDR3 DNA sequence: TGTGCCAGCAAAGAGCGGGGGACAAACTACGAGCAGTACTTC.